Listed below are T cell receptor beta chains from one sample, sequenced in a study of cytomegalovirus exposure and HLA in healthy donors. Repertoires were generated with immunoSEQ multiplex PCR, while TCRdb's copy carries only in-frame clones and drops some. This table has approximately 97,000 clones, roughly four fifths appearing once. Material for sequencing was PBMCs. All receptors come from a man aged 40-49 years in good health and CMV-seronegative. CDR3s include the opening cysteine and the closing phenylalanine or tryptophan. A D gene is named only where the DNA matches it firmly. A clone size is listed for some rows: how often the clone was seen (once, few, many), or a class if it is expanded.

- TRBJ1-2 TRBV11-3 - CETGYHYGYTF TGCGAGACAGGTTATCACTATGGCTACACCTTC
- TRBJ2-7 TRBV4-1 TRBD1 CASSPIPGFEGASYEQYF TGCGCCAGCAGCCCGATCCCTGGGTTTGAGGGGGCATCCTACGAGCAGTACTTC
- TRBJ2-3 TRBV10-1 TRBD2 CASSTSGGRDTQYF TGCGCCAGCAGTACGAGCGGGGGGCGCGATACGCAGTATTTT
few TRBJ2-2 TRBV29-1 TRBD1 CSVSPGQGYGELFF TGCAGCGTCTCCCCGGGACAGGGTTACGGGGAGCTGTTTTTT
- TRBJ2-5 TRBV5-6 - CASSFYAREETQYF TGTGCCAGCAGCTTTTATGCGAGGGAAGAGACCCAGTACTTC
- TRBJ2-1 TRBV11-2 TRBD2 CASSWIAGLYNEQFF TGTGCCAGCAGCTGGATAGCGGGGCTCTACAATGAGCAGTTCTTC
- TRBJ1-6 TRBV27 - CASRVLSSYNSPLHF TGTGCCAGCAGGGTTTTGAGCTCCTATAATTCACCCCTCCACTTT
once TRBJ2-1 TRBV7-9 TRBD2 CASSLPSGGYHEQFF TGTGCCAGCAGCTTACCTAGCGGGGGGTACCATGAGCAGTTCTTC
few TRBJ1-3 TRBV10-3 - CAISERGDGNTIYF TGTGCCATCAGTGAACGGGGGGACGGAAACACCATATATTTT
- TRBJ1-2 TRBV2 - CASSPYYGYTF TGTGCCAGCAGCCCCTACTATGGCTACACCTTC
- TRBJ1-6 TRBV7-6 TRBD1 CASSPGTGLNSPLHF TGTGCCAGCAGCCCGGGGACAGGGTTAAATTCACCCCTCCACTTT
- TRBJ2-7 TRBV28 TRBD2 CASRGSGGAREQYF TGTGCCAGCAGGGGAAGCGGGGGGGCCCGCGAGCAGTACTTC
few TRBJ1-4 TRBV5-6 TRBD1 CASSSWTGINEKLFF TGTGCCAGCAGCTCTTGGACAGGAATAAATGAAAAACTGTTTTTT
- TRBJ2-1 TRBV7-3 TRBD2 CASSLRWTSGGYNEQFF TGTGCCAGCAGCTTACGGTGGACTAGCGGGGGTTACAATGAGCAGTTCTTC
- TRBJ1-5 TRBV5-6 - CASSFDRSNQPQHF TGTGCCAGCAGCTTCGACAGAAGCAATCAGCCCCAGCATTTT
- TRBJ1-6 TRBV30 - CAWSPQTASSPLHF TGTGCCTGGAGTCCTCAGACAGCCTCTTCACCCCTCCACTTT
- TRBJ1-4 TRBV28 - CASSLDAGGELFF TGTGCCAGCAGTTTAGATGCGGGGGGCGAACTGTTTTTT
- TRBJ2-4 TRBV5-4 - CASSLDREIQYF TGTGCCAGCAGCTTGGACAGGGAGATTCAGTACTTC
- TRBJ1-1 TRBV6-6 TRBD1 CASSLTGDLEAFF TGTGCCAGCAGTCTCACAGGGGACCTTGAAGCTTTCTTT
- TRBJ1-2 TRBV6-5 - CASWDLDSDYGYTF TGTGCCAGCTGGGATTTAGACAGCGACTATGGCTACACCTTC
once TRBJ2-5 TRBV5-4 TRBD1 CASSLGQGYETQYF TGTGCCAGCAGCTTGGGACAGGGGTACGAGACCCAGTACTTC
- TRBJ2-7 TRBV7-9 TRBD2 CASSPGGYEQYF TGTGCCAGCAGCCCGGGAGGCTACGAGCAGTACTTC
- TRBJ1-2 TRBV4-2 TRBD1 CASSRPTGVVDGYTF TGTGCCAGCAGCCGGCCTACAGGGGTAGTAGATGGCTACACCTTC
once TRBJ2-7 TRBV7-2 - CASSLRRGGTGQYF TGTGCCAGCAGCTTGAGGCGCGGCGGTACGGGGCAGTACTTC